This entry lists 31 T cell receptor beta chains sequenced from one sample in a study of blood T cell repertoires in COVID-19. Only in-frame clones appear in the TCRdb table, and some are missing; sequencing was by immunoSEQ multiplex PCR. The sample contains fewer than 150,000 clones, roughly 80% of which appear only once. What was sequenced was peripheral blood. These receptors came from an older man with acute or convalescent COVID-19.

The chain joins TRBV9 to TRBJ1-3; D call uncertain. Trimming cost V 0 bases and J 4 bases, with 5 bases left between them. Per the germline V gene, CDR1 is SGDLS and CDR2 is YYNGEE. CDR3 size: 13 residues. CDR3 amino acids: CASSVDGGNTIYF. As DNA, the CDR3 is TGTGCCAGCAGCGTAGATGGCGGAAACACCATATATTTT. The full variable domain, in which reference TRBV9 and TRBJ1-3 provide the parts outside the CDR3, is DSGVTQTPKHLITATGQRVTLRCSPRSGDLSVYWYQQSLDQGLQFLIQYYNGEERAKGNILERFSAQQFPDLHSELNLSSLELGDSALYFCASSVDGGNTIYFGEGSWLTVV.

CDR3 bases: TGTGCCAGCAGACCCAGGGGGCAGCAAAACACTGAAGCTTTCTTT. Its protein is CASRPRGQQNTEAFF. The chain carries TRBV7-9 and TRBJ1-1, with 8 nucleotides matching TRBD1. V trimming: 6 bases; J trimming: 2 bases; junction bases outside the gene matches: 8. Germline V gene sequence: CDR1 SEHNR, CDR2 FQNEAQ (reference sequence). The CDR3 totals 15 residues.

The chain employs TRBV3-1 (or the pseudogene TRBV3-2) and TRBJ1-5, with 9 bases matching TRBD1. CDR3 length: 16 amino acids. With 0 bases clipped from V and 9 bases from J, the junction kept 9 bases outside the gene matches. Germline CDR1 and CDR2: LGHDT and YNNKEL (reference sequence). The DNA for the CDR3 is TGTGCCAGCAGCCAAGAATCCCCCGGGACAGGGTGGCCCCAGCATTTT. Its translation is CASSQESPGTGWPQHF.

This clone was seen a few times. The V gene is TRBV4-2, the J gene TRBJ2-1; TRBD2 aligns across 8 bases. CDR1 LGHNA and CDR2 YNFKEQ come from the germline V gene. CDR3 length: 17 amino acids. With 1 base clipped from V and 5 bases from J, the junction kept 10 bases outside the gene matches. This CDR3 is CASSQGTGTSGHNEQFF. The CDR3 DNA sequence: TGTGCCAGCAGCCAAGGAACCGGGACTAGTGGCCACAATGAGCAGTTCTTC.

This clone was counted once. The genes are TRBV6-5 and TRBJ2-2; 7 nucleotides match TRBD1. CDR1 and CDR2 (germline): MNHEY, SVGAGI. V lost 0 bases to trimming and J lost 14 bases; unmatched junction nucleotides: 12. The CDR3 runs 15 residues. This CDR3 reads CASSYSTGLGLRLFF. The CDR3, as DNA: TGTGCCAGCAGTTACTCGACAGGGTTGGGGCTTCGACTGTTTTTT.

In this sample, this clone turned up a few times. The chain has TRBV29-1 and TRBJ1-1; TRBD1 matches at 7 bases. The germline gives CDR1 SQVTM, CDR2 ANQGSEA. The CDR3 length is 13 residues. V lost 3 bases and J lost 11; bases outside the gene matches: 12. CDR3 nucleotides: TGCAGCGTTGACCGGGACAGCATCCCGTTGGCTTTCTTT. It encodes CSVDRDSIPLAFF.

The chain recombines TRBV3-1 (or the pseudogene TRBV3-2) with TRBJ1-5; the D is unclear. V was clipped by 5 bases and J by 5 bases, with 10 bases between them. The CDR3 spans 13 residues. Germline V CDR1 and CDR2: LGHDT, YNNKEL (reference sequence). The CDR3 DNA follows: TGTGCCAGCAGCACAAGGAGAGATCAGCCCCAGCATTTT. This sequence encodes CASSTRRDQPQHF.

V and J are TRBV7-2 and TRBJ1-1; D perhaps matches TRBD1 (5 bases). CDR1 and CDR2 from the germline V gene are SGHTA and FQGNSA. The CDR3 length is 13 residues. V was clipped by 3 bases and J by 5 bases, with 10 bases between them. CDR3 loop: CASSFGGVTEAFF. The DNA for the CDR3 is TGTGCCAGCAGCTTTGGGGGGGTAACTGAAGCTTTCTTT. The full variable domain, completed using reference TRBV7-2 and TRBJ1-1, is GAGVSQSPSNKVTEKGKDVELRCDPISGHTALYWYRQSLGQGLEFLIYFQGNSAPDKSGLPSDRFSAERTGGSVSTLTIQRTQQEDSAVYLCASSFGGVTEAFFGQGTRLTVV.

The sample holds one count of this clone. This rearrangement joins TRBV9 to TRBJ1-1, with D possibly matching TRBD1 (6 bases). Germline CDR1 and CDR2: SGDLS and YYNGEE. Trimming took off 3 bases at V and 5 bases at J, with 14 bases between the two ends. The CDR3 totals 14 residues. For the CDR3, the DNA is TGTGCCAGCAGCGCAAACACAGGGATAACTGAAGCTTTCTTT. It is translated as CASSANTGITEAFF. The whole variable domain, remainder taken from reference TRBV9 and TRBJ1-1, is DSGVTQTPKHLITATGQRVTLRCSPRSGDLSVYWYQQSLDQGLQFLIQYYNGEERAKGNILERFSAQQFPDLHSELNLSSLELGDSALYFCASSANTGITEAFFGQGTRLTVV.

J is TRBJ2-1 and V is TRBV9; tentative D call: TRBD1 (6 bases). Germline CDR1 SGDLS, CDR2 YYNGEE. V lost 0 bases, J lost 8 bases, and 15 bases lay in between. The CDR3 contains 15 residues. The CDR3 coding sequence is TGTGCCAGCAGCGTAGATCCGGGACATTACGATGAGCAGTTCTTC. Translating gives CASSVDPGHYDEQFF.

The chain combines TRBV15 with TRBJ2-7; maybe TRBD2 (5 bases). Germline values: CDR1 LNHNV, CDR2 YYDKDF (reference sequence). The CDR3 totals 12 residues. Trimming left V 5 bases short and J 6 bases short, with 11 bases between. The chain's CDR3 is CATSGTSPEQYF. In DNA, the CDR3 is TGTGCCACCAGCGGAACTAGTCCCGAGCAGTACTTC.

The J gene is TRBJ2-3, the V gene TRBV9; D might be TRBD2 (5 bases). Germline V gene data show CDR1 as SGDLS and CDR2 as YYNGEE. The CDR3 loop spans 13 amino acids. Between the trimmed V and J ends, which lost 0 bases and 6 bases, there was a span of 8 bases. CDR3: CASSVGTQDTQYF. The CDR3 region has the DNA TGTGCCAGCAGCGTAGGGACTCAGGATACGCAGTATTTT.

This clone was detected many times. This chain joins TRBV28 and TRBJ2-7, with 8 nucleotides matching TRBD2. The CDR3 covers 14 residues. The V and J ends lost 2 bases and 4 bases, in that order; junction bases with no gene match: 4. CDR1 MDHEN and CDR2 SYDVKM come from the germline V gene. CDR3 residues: CASSLVTSEYEQYF. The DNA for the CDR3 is TGTGCCAGCAGTTTAGTGACTAGCGAATACGAGCAGTACTTC.

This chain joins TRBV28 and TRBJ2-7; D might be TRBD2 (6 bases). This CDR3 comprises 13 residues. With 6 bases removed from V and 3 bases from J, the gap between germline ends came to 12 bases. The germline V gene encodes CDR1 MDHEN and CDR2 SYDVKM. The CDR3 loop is CASSLASSYEQYF. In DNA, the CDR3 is TGTGCCAGCAGCCTAGCGAGCAGCTACGAGCAGTACTTC.

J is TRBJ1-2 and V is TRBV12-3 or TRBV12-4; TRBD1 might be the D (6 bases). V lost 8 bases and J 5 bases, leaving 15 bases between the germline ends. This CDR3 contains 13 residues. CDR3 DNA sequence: TGTGCCAGCGGGAACAGGGTACTTTATGGCTACACCTTC. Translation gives CASGNRVLYGYTF.

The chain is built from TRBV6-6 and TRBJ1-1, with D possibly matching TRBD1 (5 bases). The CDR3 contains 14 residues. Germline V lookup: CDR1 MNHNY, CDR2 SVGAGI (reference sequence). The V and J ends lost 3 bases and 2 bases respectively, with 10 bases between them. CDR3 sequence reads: CASSYQGANTEAFF. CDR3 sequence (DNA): TGTGCCAGCAGTTATCAAGGGGCTAACACTGAAGCTTTCTTT.

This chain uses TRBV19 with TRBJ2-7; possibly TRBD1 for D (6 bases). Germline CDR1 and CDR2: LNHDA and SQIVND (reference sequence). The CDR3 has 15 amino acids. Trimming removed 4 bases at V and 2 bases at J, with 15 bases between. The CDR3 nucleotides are TGTGCCAGTAGTACCCCGACAGGCACCCCCTACGAGCAGTACTTC. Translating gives CASSTPTGTPYEQYF.

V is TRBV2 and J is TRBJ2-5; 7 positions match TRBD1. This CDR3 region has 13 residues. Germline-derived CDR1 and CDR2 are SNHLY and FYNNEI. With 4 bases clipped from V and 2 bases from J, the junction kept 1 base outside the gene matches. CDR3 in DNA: TGTGCCAGCAGTGGGGACAGTCAAGAGACCCAGTACTTC. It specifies CASSGDSQETQYF.

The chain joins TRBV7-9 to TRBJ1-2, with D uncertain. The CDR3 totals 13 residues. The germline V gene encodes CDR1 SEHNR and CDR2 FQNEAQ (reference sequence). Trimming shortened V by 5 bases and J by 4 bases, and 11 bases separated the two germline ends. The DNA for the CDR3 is TGTGCCAGCAGCCTCCGGGATGGCTATGGCTACACCTTC. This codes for CASSLRDGYGYTF.

CDR3 loop: CAISEEGYNEQFF. The CDR3 DNA follows: TGTGCCATCAGTGAAGAGGGATACAATGAGCAGTTCTTC. The chain uses TRBV10-3 and TRBJ2-1, with D perhaps matching TRBD2 (5 bases). The germline gives CDR1 ENHRY, CDR2 SYGVKD. The germline V and J ends were trimmed by 3 bases and 4 bases, with 7 bases remaining between them. The CDR3 totals 13 residues.

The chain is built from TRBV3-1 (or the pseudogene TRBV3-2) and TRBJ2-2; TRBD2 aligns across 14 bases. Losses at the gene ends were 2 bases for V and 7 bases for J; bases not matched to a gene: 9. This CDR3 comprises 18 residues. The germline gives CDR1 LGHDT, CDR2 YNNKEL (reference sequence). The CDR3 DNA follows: TGTGCCAGCAGCCAATGGGGACTAGCGGGGGCCCTCGGCGGGGAGCTGTTTTTT. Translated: CASSQWGLAGALGGELFF.

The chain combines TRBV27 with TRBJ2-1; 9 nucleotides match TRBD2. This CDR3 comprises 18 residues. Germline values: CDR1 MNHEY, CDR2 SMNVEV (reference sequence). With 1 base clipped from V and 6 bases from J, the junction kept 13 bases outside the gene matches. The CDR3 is CASSLWGAGRGGGNEQFF. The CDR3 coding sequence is TGTGCCAGCAGTTTATGGGGCGCGGGGCGGGGGGGAGGCAATGAGCAGTTCTTC.

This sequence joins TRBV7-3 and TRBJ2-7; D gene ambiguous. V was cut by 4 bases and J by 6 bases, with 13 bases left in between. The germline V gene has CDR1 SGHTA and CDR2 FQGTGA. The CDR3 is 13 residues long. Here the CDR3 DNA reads TGTGCCAGCAGCTATGTTCATACCGGCGAGCAGTACTTC. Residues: CASSYVHTGEQYF. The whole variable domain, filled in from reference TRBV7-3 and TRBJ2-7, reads GAGVSQTPSNKVTEKGKYVELRCDPISGHTALYWYRQSLGQGPEFLIYFQGTGAADDSGLPNDRFFAVRPEGSVSTLKIQRTERGDSAVYLCASSYVHTGEQYFGPGTRLTVT.

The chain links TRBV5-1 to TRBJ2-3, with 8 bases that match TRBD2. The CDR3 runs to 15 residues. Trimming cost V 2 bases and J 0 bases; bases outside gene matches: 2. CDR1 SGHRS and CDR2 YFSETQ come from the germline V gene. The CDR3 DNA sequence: TGCGCCAGCAGCTTTAGCGGGATTAGCACAGATACGCAGTATTTT. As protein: CASSFSGISTDTQYF.

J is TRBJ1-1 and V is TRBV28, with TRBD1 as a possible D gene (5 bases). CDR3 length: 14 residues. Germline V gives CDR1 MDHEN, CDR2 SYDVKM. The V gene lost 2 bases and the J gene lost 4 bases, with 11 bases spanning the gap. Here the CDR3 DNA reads TGTGCCAGCAGTTTACGGCCCGGGGGCACTGAAGCTTTCTTT. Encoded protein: CASSLRPGGTEAFF.

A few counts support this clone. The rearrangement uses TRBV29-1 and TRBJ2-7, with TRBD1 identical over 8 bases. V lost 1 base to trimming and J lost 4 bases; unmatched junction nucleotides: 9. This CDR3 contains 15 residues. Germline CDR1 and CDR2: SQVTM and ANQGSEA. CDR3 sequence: CSVEGRTGLKYEQYF. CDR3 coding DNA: TGCAGCGTTGAAGGTAGGACAGGGCTTAAATACGAGCAGTACTTC.

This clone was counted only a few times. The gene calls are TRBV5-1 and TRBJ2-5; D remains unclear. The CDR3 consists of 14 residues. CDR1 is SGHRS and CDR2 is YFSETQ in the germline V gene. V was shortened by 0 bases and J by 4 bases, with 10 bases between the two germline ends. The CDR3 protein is CASSLESPGETQYF. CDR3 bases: TGCGCCAGCAGCTTGGAGAGTCCTGGAGAGACCCAGTACTTC.

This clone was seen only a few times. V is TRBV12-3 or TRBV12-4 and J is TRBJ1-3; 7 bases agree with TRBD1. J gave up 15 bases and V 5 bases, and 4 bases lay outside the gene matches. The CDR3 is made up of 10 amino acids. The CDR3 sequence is CASSAGTEYF. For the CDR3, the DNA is TGTGCCAGCAGTGCTGGGACAGAATATTTT.

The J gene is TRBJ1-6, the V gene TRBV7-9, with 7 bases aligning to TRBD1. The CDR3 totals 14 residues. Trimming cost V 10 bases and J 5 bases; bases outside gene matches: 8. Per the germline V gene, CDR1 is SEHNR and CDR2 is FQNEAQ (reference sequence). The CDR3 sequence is CATTGQADNSPLHF. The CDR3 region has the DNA TGTGCCACCACAGGACAGGCAGATAATTCACCCCTCCACTTT.

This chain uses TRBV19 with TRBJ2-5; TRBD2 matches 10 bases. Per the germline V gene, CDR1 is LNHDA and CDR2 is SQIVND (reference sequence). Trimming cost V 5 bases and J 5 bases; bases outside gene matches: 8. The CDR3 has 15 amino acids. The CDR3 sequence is CASSSSSGSTETQYF. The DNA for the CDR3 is TGTGCCAGTAGTTCCTCTAGCGGGAGCACGGAGACCCAGTACTTC.

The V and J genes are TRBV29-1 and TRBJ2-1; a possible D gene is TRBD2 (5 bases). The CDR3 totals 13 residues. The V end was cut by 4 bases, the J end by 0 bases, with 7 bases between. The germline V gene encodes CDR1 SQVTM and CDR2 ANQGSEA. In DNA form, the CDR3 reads TGCAGCGTTGCGGGAAGCTCCTACAATGAGCAGTTCTTC. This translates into CSVAGSSYNEQFF.